The sequence of this T cell receptor beta chain was determined in a study of a mutant IDH1 vaccine in newly diagnosed glioma. Stated time point: baseline, week 1 (first vaccination visit). Noted treatment: pre-vaccination baseline after standard-of-care therapy. Produced via immunoSEQ multiplex PCR; TCRdb's table is partial and in-frame only. The table lists 85,000 to 100,000 clones, about 87% of them singletons. Per the germline V gene, CDR1 is MNHEY and CDR2 is SVGAGI. The CDR3 is made up of 13 amino acids. V lost 2 bases to trimming and J lost 1 base, with 2 bases between them. The table lists this clone with a count of one.

The V gene is TRBV6-5, the J gene TRBJ2-2, with D hard to call. The starting material was PBMCs, obtained from a glioma patient treated with radiotherapy, temozolomide or both. The clonotype comes from a woman between 50 and 59 years old with glioma. Here the CDR3 DNA reads TGTGCCAGCAGTTACCTGAACACCGGGGAGCTGTTTTTT. Protein product: CASSYLNTGELFF.